The 23 T cell receptor beta chains given below trace back to one sample, sequenced in a study of shared clonotypes between healthy human individuals. Sequencing was performed with immunoSEQ multiplex PCR; in TCRdb, only in-frame clones are kept and a portion is missing. This table has 2 million to 3 million clones, roughly nine tenths appearing once. Sequenced: naive CD4+ T cells sorted from blood. As to subset: CD45RA+ positively selected. Source of these receptors: a man younger than 30 in good health.

The chain joins TRBV6-1 to TRBJ2-3; D might be TRBD2 (6 bases). The length of the CDR3 is 15 residues. Per the germline V gene, CDR1 is MNHNS and CDR2 is SASEGT. Trimming took 7 bases from V and 2 from J, leaving 16 bases between them. This CDR3 reads CASNPWTGVTDTQYF. DNA for the CDR3: TGTGCCAGCAACCCTTGGACGGGGGTCACAGATACGCAGTATTTT.

This sequence joins TRBV15 and TRBJ2-7; D is ambiguous. The CDR3 length is 14 residues. Deletions cut 0 bases from V and 7 bases from J, with 13 bases between. Germline loops: CDR1 LNHNV, CDR2 YYDKDF (reference sequence). The CDR3 DNA reads as TGTGCCACCAGCAGAGAGGGGTCTTATGGGGAGCAGTACTTC. Translated, it gives CATSREGSYGEQYF.

With respect to this clone: This same CDR3 is encoded by further DNA sequences in the sample. The rearrangement joins TRBV2 to TRBJ2-3; D is unresolved. Germline CDR1 SNHLY, CDR2 FYNNEI. The V end lost 6 bases, the J end lost 2 bases, and 6 bases lay between the germline ends. The CDR3 consists of 12 residues. CDR3 bases: TGTGCCAGCAGAACTAACACAGATACGCAGTATTTT. Translated: CASRTNTDTQYF. The variable domain in full, with the rest retrieved from reference TRBV2 and TRBJ2-3, is EPEVTQTPSHQVTQMGQEVILRCVPISNHLYFYWYRQILGQKVEFLVSFYNNEISEKSEIFDDQFSVERPDGSNFTLKIRSTKLEDSAMYFCASRTNTDTQYFGPGTRLTVL.

This chain joins TRBV18 and TRBJ1-2; possible D gene TRBD1, 6 bases. This CDR3 is 15 amino acids long. The V end was cut by 8 bases, the J end by 6 bases, with 22 bases between. Germline values: CDR1 KGHSH, CDR2 LQKENI. DNA for the CDR3: TGTGCCAGCGCTTATAGACAGGACTCTCCGAATGGCTACACCTTC. This codes for CASAYRQDSPNGYTF.

J is TRBJ2-5 and V is TRBV9; D is undetermined. The CDR3 is 15 amino acids. Germline CDR1 SGDLS, CDR2 YYNGEE. Trimming left V 0 bases short and J 1 base short, with 10 bases between. The DNA for the CDR3 is TGTGCCAGCAGCGTAGATGGCGGCACCCAAGAGACCCAGTACTTC. The encoded protein is CASSVDGGTQETQYF.

The table lists this clone with a count of one. The chain employs TRBV15 and TRBJ2-1; 7 bases are a match to TRBD1. The CDR3 consists of 15 residues. Germline loops: CDR1 LNHNV, CDR2 YYDKDF (reference sequence). V shed 0 bases, J shed 6 bases, and the junction held 5 bases outside the gene matches. The CDR3 DNA sequence: TGTGCCACCAGCAGAGAAGGGGGCGAGATCAATGAGCAGTTCTTC. Its translation is CATSREGGEINEQFF.

This rearrangement joins TRBV5-6 to TRBJ2-6; D not certain. CDR1 is SGHDT and CDR2 is YYEEEE in the germline V gene. Trimming shortened V by 3 bases and J by 1 base, and 14 bases separated the two germline ends. The CDR3 is 17 amino acids. CDR3 amino acids: CASSSVSLGSGANVLTF. The CDR3 DNA follows: TGTGCCAGCAGCTCAGTATCCCTGGGGTCTGGGGCCAACGTCCTGACTTTC. Drawing the rest from reference TRBV5-6 and TRBJ2-6, the complete variable domain is DAGVTQSPTHLIKTRGQQVTLRCSPKSGHDTVSWYQQALGQGPQFIFQYYEEEERQRGNFPDRFSGHQFPNYSSELNVNALLLGDSALYLCASSSVSLGSGANVLTFGAGSRLTVL.

The chain combines TRBV11-2 with TRBJ2-1, with D perhaps matching TRBD1 (7 bases). The CDR3 contains 13 residues. The germline gives CDR1 SGHAT, CDR2 FQNNGV. V gave up 7 bases and J gave up 9 bases, with 16 bases separating them. In DNA, the CDR3 is TGTGCCAGCACCCAGGGGGGAGAGGGTGAGCAGTTCTTC. Translating gives CASTQGGEGEQFF.

The genes are TRBV25-1 and TRBJ2-1, with TRBD1 matching 8 bases. The CDR3 spans 16 residues. V trimming: 5 bases; J trimming: 5 bases; junction bases outside the gene matches: 11. CDR1 is MGHDK, CDR2 SYGVNS, per germline. The CDR3 here is CASSPFGQGRDNEQFF. The CDR3, as DNA: TGTGCCAGCAGTCCGTTCGGACAGGGACGAGACAATGAGCAGTTCTTC.

This sequence joins TRBV6-6 and TRBJ2-6; D call uncertain. In germline, CDR1 is MNHNY, CDR2 SVGAGI (reference sequence). The CDR3 loop spans 12 amino acids. With 2 bases removed from V and 11 bases from J, the gap between germline ends came to 7 bases. The CDR3 DNA is TGTGCCAGCAGTTACCCCCCTGACGTCCTGACTTTC. Encoded protein: CASSYPPDVLTF.

The chain employs TRBV5-1 and TRBJ2-2, with D perhaps TRBD2 (6 bases). Trimming pared 4 bases from V and 5 bases from J, leaving 33 bases between. The CDR3 totals 21 residues. Germline assignment: CDR1 SGHRS and CDR2 YFSETQ. CDR3 in DNA: TGCGCCAGCAGCCCGTCGGGTCGGGGCTTTGGGGCGGGGATGCGTACCGGGGAGCTGTTTTTT. It yields the protein CASSPSGRGFGAGMRTGELFF.

This chain links TRBV6-6 with TRBJ2-6; no clear D gene. The germline V gene encodes CDR1 MNHNY and CDR2 SVGAGI (reference sequence). CDR3 length: 15 amino acids. V was trimmed by 6 bases and J by 4 bases, leaving 13 bases between them. The CDR3 protein is CASSIPDIGANVLTF. CDR3 in DNA: TGTGCCAGCAGCATACCCGATATAGGGGCCAACGTCCTGACTTTC.

V is TRBV19 and J is TRBJ1-4; 7 bases agree with TRBD1. Germline loops: CDR1 LNHDA, CDR2 SQIVND (reference sequence). V lost 5 bases to trimming and J lost 0 bases; unmatched junction nucleotides: 6. This CDR3 is built from 16 residues. This CDR3 is CASSPRGRATNEKLFF. Here the CDR3 DNA reads TGTGCCAGTAGTCCCAGGGGGAGGGCAACTAATGAAAAACTGTTTTTT. Full variable domain (remainder filled in from reference TRBV19 and TRBJ1-4): DGGITQSPKYLFRKEGQNVTLSCEQNLNHDAMYWYRQDPGQGLRLIYYSQIVNDFQKGDIAEGYSVSREKKESFPLTVTSAQKNPTAFYLCASSPRGRATNEKLFFGSGTQLSVL.

V and J are TRBV10-3 and TRBJ2-7, with TRBD1 matching over 7 bases. The CDR3 consists of 15 residues. Germline-derived CDR1 and CDR2 are ENHRY and SYGVKD. The junction had 8 bases not matched to a gene; V was cut back by 6 bases and J by 0 bases. The CDR3 region has the DNA TGTGCCATCAGGCCCCGGGGACAGAGCTCCTACGAGCAGTACTTC. It codes for CAIRPRGQSSYEQYF.

As to this clone: Other DNA sequences from this sample encode an identical CDR3 as well. This chain links TRBV6-5 with TRBJ1-1, with D maybe TRBD1 (5 bases). Trimming took off 4 bases at V and 5 bases at J, with 8 bases between the two ends. Germline CDR1 is MNHEY and CDR2 is SVGAGI. CDR3 size: 12 residues. CDR3 protein: CASSSGRTEAFF. In nucleotides, the CDR3 is TGTGCCAGCAGTTCAGGGAGGACTGAAGCTTTCTTT.

The rearrangement links TRBV18 to TRBJ1-6, with D maybe TRBD1 (5 bases). Trimming left V 5 bases short and J 8 bases short, with 10 bases between. From germline, CDR1 is KGHSH and CDR2 LQKENI. The CDR3 covers 13 residues. CDR3 in amino acids: CASSAFRDSPLHF. The CDR3 DNA follows: TGTGCCAGCTCAGCATTCAGGGATTCACCCCTCCACTTT.

As for this clone: The same CDR3 is also encoded by other DNA sequences in this sample. The J gene is TRBJ2-3, the V gene TRBV7-6; D perhaps matches TRBD1 (5 bases). Germline V lookup: CDR1 SGHVS, CDR2 FNYEAQ. The V gene lost 6 bases and the J gene lost 6 bases, with 10 bases spanning the gap. This CDR3 has 12 amino acids. This chain's CDR3 is CASSLGPDTQYF. The CDR3 DNA follows: TGTGCCAGCAGTTTGGGGCCCGATACGCAGTATTTT.

The V gene is TRBV29-1, the J gene TRBJ2-3, with D unclear. V was clipped by 5 bases and J by 2 bases, with 11 bases between them. CDR1 and CDR2 (germline): SQVTM, ANQGSEA. This CDR3 region has 13 residues. This chain's CDR3 is CSVRPALTDTQYF. As DNA, the CDR3 is TGCAGCGTTCGGCCAGCTCTCACAGATACGCAGTATTTT.

The chain carries TRBV28 and TRBJ2-2; D is tentatively TRBD1 or TRBD2 (7 bases each). CDR1 and CDR2 (germline): MDHEN, SYDVKM. This CDR3 comprises 15 residues. V dropped 5 bases and J dropped 5 bases, with 15 bases sitting between them. The chain's CDR3 is CASSGQGEGTGELFF. DNA of the CDR3: TGTGCCAGCAGTGGGCAGGGGGAGGGGACCGGGGAGCTGTTTTTT.

The gene calls are TRBV7-6 and TRBJ1-6, with D possibly TRBD1 on 5 matching bases. This CDR3 region has 15 residues. The germline gives CDR1 SGHVS, CDR2 FNYEAQ. V was trimmed by 4 bases and J by 9 bases, leaving 16 bases between them. CDR3 residues: CASSSQGRVGSPLHF. The CDR3 bases are TGTGCCAGCAGCTCCCAAGGCAGGGTTGGTTCACCCCTCCACTTT.

The table lists this clone with a few counts. The sample has other DNA sequences that encode this CDR3 too. The chain employs TRBV18 and TRBJ2-7; no clear D. Trimming removed 1 base from V and 2 bases from J, with 3 bases in between. Germline loops: CDR1 KGHSH, CDR2 LQKENI. The CDR3 length is 12 residues. Here the CDR3 DNA reads TGTGCCAGCTCACCACAGACCTACGAGCAGTACTTC. It specifies CASSPQTYEQYF.

The chain couples TRBV28 to TRBJ1-2, with a weak D call TRBD1 (5 bases). V was pared by 10 bases and J by 8 bases, with 26 bases between. Germline V gives CDR1 MDHEN, CDR2 SYDVKM. The CDR3 is made up of 15 amino acids. DNA for the CDR3: TGTGCCACCCAAATGCCCGACGCAGGGACGGGGGGCTACACCTTC. This sequence encodes CATQMPDAGTGGYTF.

V usage is TRBV19 and J usage is TRBJ1-5; TRBD1 is a possible D gene (6 bases). This CDR3 has 15 residues. CDR1 and CDR2 from the germline V gene are LNHDA and SQIVND (reference sequence). V was trimmed by 0 bases and J by 6 bases, leaving 12 bases between them. This CDR3 reads CASSIEDRRTQPQHF. CDR3 DNA sequence: TGTGCCAGTAGTATAGAGGACAGAAGGACTCAGCCCCAGCATTTT.